This TCR beta chain was profiled in a study of cytomegalovirus exposure and HLA in healthy donors. Broader study findings: Most TCR sequences were rare, but some public TCRs occurred in many donors. Subsequent analysis of the 120 or so validation repertoires found a tendency for first-cohort TCR clusters to co-occur. Specificity for CMV antigens was confirmed in vitro for a few of the CMV-associated chains.

Assay used: immunoSEQ multiplex PCR; TCRdb lists only in-frame clones, some missing. This sample has 110,000 to 150,000 clones, with around 88% found just once. Germline V gene data show CDR1 as KGHSH and CDR2 as LQKENI. The CDR3 runs 19 residues. V was clipped by 2 bases and J by 0 bases; unmatched bases: 12. As for this clone: What it binds is unknown.

The donors were members of the validation cohort, which comprised approximately 120 subjects and was separate from the first cohort of 730 or so subjects. The sequence was obtained from a woman aged 18-29 years in good health and CMV-seropositive. V usage is TRBV18 and J usage is TRBJ2-1, with 8 bases aligning to TRBD2. The sample was PBMCs. CDR3 protein: CASSPMASGGISSYNEQFF. CDR3 nucleotides: TGTGCCAGCTCACCAATGGCAAGCGGGGGCATCAGCTCCTACAATGAGCAGTTCTTC.